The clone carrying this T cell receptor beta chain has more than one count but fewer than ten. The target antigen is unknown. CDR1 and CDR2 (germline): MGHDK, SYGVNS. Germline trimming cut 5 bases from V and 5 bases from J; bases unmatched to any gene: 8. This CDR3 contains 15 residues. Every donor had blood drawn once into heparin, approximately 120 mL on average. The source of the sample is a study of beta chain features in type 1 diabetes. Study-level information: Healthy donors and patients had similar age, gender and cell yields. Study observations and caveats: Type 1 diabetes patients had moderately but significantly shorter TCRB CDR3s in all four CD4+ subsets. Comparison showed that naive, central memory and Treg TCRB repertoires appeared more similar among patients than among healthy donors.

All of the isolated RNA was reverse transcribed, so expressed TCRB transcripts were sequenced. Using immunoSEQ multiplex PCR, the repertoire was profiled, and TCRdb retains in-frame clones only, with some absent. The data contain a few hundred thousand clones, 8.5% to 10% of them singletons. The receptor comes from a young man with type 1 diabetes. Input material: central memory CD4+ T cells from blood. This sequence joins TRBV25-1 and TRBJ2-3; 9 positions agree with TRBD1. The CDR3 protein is CASSSHRGRRDTQYF. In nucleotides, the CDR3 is TGTGCCAGCAGTTCCCACAGGGGGCGAAGAGATACGCAGTATTTT.